Listed below are T cell receptor beta chains from one sample, sequenced in a study of shared clonotypes between healthy human individuals. The protocol was immunoSEQ multiplex PCR, while the TCRdb copy is restricted to in-frame clones and leaves out a portion. The table has some 2 million clones, just under 95% seen once; the top ten hold 0.9% to 1.3%. Sequenced material: naive CD8+ T cells sorted from blood. These receptors all stem from a man between 18 and 29 years old in good health. The conserved cysteine and the conserved F or W are not part of the CDR3 here. Clone size is shown for a subset of rows, as once, few, many or a class of expanded clone.

CDR3 protein: ASSHPGSYEQY; clone size: -; J gene: TRBJ2-7; V gene: TRBV7-2
CDR3 protein: ASSLAPGSYEQY; clone size: -; J gene: TRBJ2-7; V gene: TRBV5-1
CDR3 protein: ASSALRVRALSDTDTQY; clone size: -; J gene: TRBJ2-3; V gene: TRBV7-6
CDR3 protein: ASSSGQKSYEQY; clone size: once; J gene: TRBJ2-7; V gene: TRBV5-1
CDR3 protein: ASILSDRGLGEQY; clone size: once; J gene: TRBJ2-7; V gene: TRBV6-1
CDR3 protein: ASSSGQYGYGYT; clone size: once; J gene: TRBJ1-2; V gene: TRBV6-5
CDR3 protein: ASSVGQGELYEQY; clone size: -; J gene: TRBJ2-7; V gene: TRBV7-7
CDR3 protein: ASSLGGTGTEAF; clone size: once; J gene: TRBJ1-1; V gene: TRBV7-2
CDR3 protein: ASSQVEGAGELF; clone size: -; J gene: TRBJ2-2; V gene: TRBV4-2
CDR3 protein: ASSQTSAETQY; clone size: -; J gene: TRBJ2-5; V gene: TRBV6-5
CDR3 protein: ASSLVGTGGSGEQY; clone size: -; J gene: TRBJ2-7; V gene: TRBV7-8
CDR3 protein: ASSLEETRGGGYT; clone size: once; J gene: TRBJ1-2; V gene: TRBV5-4
CDR3 protein: ASSSALGTAYEQY; clone size: -; J gene: TRBJ2-7; V gene: TRBV4-1
CDR3 protein: ASEGQGGNQPQH; clone size: -; J gene: TRBJ1-5; V gene: TRBV2
CDR3 protein: ASSQDGTDNSPLH; clone size: -; J gene: TRBJ1-6; V gene: TRBV4-1
CDR3 protein: ASSLGGWHTEAF; clone size: -; J gene: TRBJ1-1; V gene: TRBV5-6
CDR3 protein: SVDTGGGEQY; clone size: -; J gene: TRBJ2-7; V gene: TRBV29-1
CDR3 protein: ASSQGQGFYSGANVLT; clone size: -; J gene: TRBJ2-6; V gene: TRBV13
CDR3 protein: AWSSTGTEQY; clone size: once; J gene: TRBJ2-7; V gene: TRBV30
CDR3 protein: ASSQTGYTEAF; clone size: -; J gene: TRBJ1-1; V gene: TRBV7-9
CDR3 protein: ASSQIVRSGYEQY; clone size: -; J gene: TRBJ2-7; V gene: TRBV4-1
CDR3 protein: ASSLLAGGLQPQH; clone size: -; J gene: TRBJ1-5; V gene: TRBV28
CDR3 protein: ASSIPTGTQY; clone size: -; J gene: TRBJ2-3; V gene: TRBV27
CDR3 protein: ASSFPLAGGQETQY; clone size: -; J gene: TRBJ2-5; V gene: TRBV7-9
CDR3 protein: ASSQEGGYEQY; clone size: few; J gene: TRBJ2-7; V gene: TRBV4-3
CDR3 protein: ASSDTGDTVCEQY; clone size: -; J gene: TRBJ2-7; V gene: TRBV27
CDR3 protein: ASSPQGGWDYEQY; clone size: -; J gene: TRBJ2-7; V gene: TRBV9
CDR3 protein: ASSEGPGTGLSDYT; clone size: -; J gene: TRBJ1-2; V gene: TRBV6-1
CDR3 protein: ASSSGASNQPQH; clone size: -; J gene: TRBJ1-5; V gene: TRBV27
CDR3 protein: ATSTGPRSSPLH; clone size: -; J gene: TRBJ1-6; V gene: TRBV15
CDR3 protein: ASSPQMTSSYNSPLH; clone size: -; J gene: TRBJ1-6; V gene: TRBV4-1